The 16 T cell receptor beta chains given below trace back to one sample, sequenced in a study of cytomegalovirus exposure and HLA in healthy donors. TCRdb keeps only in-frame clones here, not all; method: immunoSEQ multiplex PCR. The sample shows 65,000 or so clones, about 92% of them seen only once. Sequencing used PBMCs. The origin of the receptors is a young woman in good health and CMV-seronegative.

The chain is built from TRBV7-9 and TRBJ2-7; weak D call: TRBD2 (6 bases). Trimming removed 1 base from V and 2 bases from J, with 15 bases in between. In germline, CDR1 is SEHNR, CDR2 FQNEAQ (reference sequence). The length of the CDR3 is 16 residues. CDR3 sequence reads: CASSLEGGTLTYEQYF. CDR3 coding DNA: TGTGCCAGCAGCTTAGAAGGAGGGACTCTCACCTACGAGCAGTACTTC.

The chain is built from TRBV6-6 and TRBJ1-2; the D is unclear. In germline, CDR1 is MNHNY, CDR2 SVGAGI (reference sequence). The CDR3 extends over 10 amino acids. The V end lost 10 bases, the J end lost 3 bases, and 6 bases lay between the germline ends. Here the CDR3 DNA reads TGTGCCACCGTCGACTATGGCTACACCTTC. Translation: CATVDYGYTF.

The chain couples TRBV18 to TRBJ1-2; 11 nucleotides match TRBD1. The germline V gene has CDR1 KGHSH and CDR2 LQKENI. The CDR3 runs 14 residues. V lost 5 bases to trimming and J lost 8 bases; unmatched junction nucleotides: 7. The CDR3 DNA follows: TGTGCCAGCTCATCAGGACAGGGGGCTCGGGGCTACACCTTC. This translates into CASSSGQGARGYTF.

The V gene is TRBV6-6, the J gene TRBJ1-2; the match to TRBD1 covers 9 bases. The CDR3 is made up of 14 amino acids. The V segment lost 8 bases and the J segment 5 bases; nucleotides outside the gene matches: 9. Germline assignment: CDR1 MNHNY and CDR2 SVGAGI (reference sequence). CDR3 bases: TGTGCCAGCGGACCCTCCGGGACAGGGTATGGCTACACCTTC. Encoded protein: CASGPSGTGYGYTF.

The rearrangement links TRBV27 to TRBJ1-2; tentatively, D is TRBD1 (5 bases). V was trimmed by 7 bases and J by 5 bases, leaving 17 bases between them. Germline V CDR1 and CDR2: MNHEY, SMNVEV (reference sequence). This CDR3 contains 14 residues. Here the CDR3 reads CASKAGTGLYGYTF. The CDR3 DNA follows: TGTGCCAGCAAGGCCGGGACTGGCCTTTATGGCTACACCTTC.

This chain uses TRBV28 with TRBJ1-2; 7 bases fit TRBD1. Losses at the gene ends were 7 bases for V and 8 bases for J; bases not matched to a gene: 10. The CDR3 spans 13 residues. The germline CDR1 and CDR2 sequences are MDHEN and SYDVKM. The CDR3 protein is CASTLGLGGGYTF. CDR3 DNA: TGTGCCAGCACCTTAGGGTTAGGGGGCGGCTACACCTTC.

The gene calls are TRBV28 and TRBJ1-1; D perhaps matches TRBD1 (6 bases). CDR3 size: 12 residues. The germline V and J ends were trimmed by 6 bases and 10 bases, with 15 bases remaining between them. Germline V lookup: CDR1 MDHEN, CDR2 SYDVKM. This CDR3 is CASRNTGFGAFF. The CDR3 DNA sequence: TGTGCCAGCAGAAATACAGGGTTCGGAGCTTTCTTT.

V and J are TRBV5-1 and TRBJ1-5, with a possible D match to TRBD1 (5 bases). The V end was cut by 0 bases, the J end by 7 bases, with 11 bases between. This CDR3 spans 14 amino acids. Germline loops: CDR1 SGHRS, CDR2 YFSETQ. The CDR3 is CASSLGGGTQPQHF. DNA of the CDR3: TGCGCCAGCAGCTTGGGCGGGGGGACCCAGCCCCAGCATTTT.

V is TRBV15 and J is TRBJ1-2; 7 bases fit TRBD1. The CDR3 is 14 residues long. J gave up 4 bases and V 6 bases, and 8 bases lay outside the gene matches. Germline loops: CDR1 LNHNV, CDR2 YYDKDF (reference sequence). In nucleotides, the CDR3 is TGTGCCACCAGTGGAGGGGGCGGCAGCTATGGCTACACCTTC. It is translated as CATSGGGGSYGYTF.

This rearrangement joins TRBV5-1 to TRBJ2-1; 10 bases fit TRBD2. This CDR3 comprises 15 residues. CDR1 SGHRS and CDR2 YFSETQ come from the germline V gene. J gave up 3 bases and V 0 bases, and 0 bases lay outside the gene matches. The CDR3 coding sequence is TGCGCCAGCAGCTTGGGGACTAGCGGCTACAATGAGCAGTTCTTC. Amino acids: CASSLGTSGYNEQFF.

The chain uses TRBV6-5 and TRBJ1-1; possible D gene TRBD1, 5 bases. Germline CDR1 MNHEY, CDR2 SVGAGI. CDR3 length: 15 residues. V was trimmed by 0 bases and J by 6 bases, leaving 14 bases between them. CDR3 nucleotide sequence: TGTGCCAGCAGTTACTCTCCCCAGGGAAGGTCTGAAGCTTTCTTT. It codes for CASSYSPQGRSEAFF.

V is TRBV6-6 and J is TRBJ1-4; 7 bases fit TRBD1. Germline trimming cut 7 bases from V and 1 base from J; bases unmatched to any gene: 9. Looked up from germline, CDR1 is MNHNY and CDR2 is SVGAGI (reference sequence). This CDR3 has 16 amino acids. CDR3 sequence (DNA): TGTGCCAGCATTCAGAGGGGGCGCGGAACTAATGAAAAACTGTTTTTT. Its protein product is CASIQRGRGTNEKLFF.

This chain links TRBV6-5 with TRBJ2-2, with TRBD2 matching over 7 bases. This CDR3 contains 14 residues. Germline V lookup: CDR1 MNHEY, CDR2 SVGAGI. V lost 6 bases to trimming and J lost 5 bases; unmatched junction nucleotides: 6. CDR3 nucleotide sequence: TGTGCCAGCAGGCAACCGGGGGGTACCGGGGAGCTGTTTTTT. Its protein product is CASRQPGGTGELFF.

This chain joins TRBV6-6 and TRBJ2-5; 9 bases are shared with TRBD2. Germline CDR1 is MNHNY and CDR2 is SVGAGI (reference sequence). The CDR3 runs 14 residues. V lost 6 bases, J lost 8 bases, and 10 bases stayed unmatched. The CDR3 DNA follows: TGTGCCAGCAGACCCGGGACTAGCTCGGGCACCCAGTACTTC. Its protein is CASRPGTSSGTQYF.

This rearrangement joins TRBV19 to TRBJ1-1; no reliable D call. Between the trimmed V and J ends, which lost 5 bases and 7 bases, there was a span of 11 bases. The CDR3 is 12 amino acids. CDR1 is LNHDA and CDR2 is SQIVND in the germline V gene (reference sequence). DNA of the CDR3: TGTGCCAGTAGTCGCGACGGACTTGAAGCTTTCTTT. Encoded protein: CASSRDGLEAFF.

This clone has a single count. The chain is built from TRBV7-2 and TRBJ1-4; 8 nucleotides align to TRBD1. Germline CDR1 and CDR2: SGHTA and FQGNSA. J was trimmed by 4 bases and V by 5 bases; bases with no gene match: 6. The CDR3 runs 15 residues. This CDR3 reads CASSLRTGYNEKLFF. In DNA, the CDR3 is TGTGCCAGCAGCCTCAGGACAGGGTATAATGAAAAACTGTTTTTT.